The clone carrying this T cell receptor (beta chain) was detected once. The data were taken from a study of blood T cell repertoires in COVID-19. For the study at large: The samples span acute and convalescent COVID-19 from the United States, Italy and Spain.

Measured with immunoSEQ multiplex PCR; TCRdb has only the in-frame clones, and not every one. This sample has some 170,000 clones, with approximately 80% found just once. Participant reports of clinical history set cohort assignment. Symptom resolution, clearance, or two negative PCRs marked the recovered donors of Cohort 3. Losses at the gene ends were 3 bases for V and 1 base for J; bases not matched to a gene: 0. The CDR3 length is 14 residues. CDR1 and CDR2 (germline): SGHRS, YFSETQ. Sequenced sample: PBMCs or T cells enriched from blood (not recorded which). This clonotype was obtained from a woman in her fifties or sixties who had recovered from COVID-19. The V and J genes are TRBV5-1 and TRBJ2-4; 8 nucleotides line up with TRBD1. CDR3 nucleotides: TGCGCCAGCAGCTGGGACAGGGCCAAAAACATTCAGTACTTC. Amino acid sequence: CASSWDRAKNIQYF.